This entry describes one T cell receptor (beta chain). Enrolled during active infection, Seattle patients were then followed longitudinally. This specimen comes from a study of blood T cell repertoires in COVID-19. About the research overall: The United States, Italy and Spain were the sources of the acute and convalescent COVID-19 samples. The cDNA or gDNA used as material had been derived from T cells, B-cell-depleted T cells, or PBMCs.

Original processing notes: Reference gene primer amplification yielded estimated nucleated cell counts. Using immunoSEQ multiplex PCR, the repertoire was profiled, and TCRdb retains in-frame clones only, with some absent. V and J calls and clone size are copied from that table; D and trimming were computed from the DNA. The sample has around 460,000 clones; around nine tenths are singletons. Sequenced: peripheral blood. The receptor's source is a young man with COVID-19, enrolled during active disease.

CDR3 DNA sequence: TGTGCCAGCAGCAGGGGGAGCAATCAGCCCCAGCATTTT. Encoded protein: CASSRGSNQPQHF. The rearrangement links TRBV9 to TRBJ1-5, with a weak D call TRBD1 (6 bases). The length of the CDR3 is 13 residues. The V end lost 4 bases, the J end lost 1 base, and 6 bases lay between the germline ends. CDR1 is SGDLS, CDR2 YYNGEE, per germline.